The present T cell receptor (beta chain) was sequenced within a study of a mutant IDH1 vaccine in newly diagnosed glioma. About this clone itself: Antigen unknown.

The time point here: week 23, last vaccination. Every vaccine dose comprised 300 ug of mutant IDH1 20-mer peptide plus topical imiquimod. The CDR3 sequence is 15 residues long. Germline V gives CDR1 SGHVS, CDR2 FQNEAQ. Trimming pared 1 base from V and 4 bases from J, leaving 13 bases between. Sequencing used immunoSEQ multiplex PCR; TCRdb keeps in-frame clones, though not all of them. The sample lists 55,000 or so clones; about four fifths were seen once. This sequence was found in a middle-aged man with glioma. The chain combines TRBV7-8 with TRBJ2-5; no definite D call. Sequencing used PBMCs, obtained from a glioma patient whose treatment included an IDH1 peptide vaccine. CDR3: CASSLVGPLGETQYF. For the CDR3, the DNA is TGTGCCAGCAGCTTAGTGGGCCCCCTGGGAGAGACCCAGTACTTC.